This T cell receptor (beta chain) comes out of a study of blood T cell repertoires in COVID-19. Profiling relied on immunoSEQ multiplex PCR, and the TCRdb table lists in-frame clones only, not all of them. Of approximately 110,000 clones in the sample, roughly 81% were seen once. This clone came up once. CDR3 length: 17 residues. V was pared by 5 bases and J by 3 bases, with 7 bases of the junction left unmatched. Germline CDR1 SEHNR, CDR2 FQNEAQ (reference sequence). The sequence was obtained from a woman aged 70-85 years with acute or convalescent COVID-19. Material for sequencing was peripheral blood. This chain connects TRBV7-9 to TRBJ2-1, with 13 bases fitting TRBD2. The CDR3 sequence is CASSLDGLAGVYNEQFF. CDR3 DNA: TGTGCCAGCAGCCTAGACGGACTAGCGGGAGTCTACAATGAGCAGTTCTTC. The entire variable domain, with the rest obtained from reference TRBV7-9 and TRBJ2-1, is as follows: DTGVSQNPRHKITKRGQNVTFRCDPISEHNRLYWYRQTLGQGPEFLTYFQNEAQLEKSRLLSDRFSAERPKGSFSTLEIQRTEQGDSAMYLCASSLDGLAGVYNEQFFGPGTRLTVL.